This TCR beta chain was documented in a study of blood T cells in healthy people across ages. Extraction yielded at least 5 micrograms of total RNA per sample. Study-wide results and caveats: Age advanced and TCR beta diversity per million T cells fell, roughly linearly. Diversity figures derived from one million T cells were judged to underestimate the true value. As naive T cell percentage varied, TCR beta diversity correlated strongly with it.

As regards this clonotype: Its antigen is as yet unknown.

With 9 bases removed from V and 0 bases from J, the gap between germline ends came to 12 bases. The CDR3 consists of 15 residues. CDR1 and CDR2 (germline): MDHEN, SYDVKM. Using a J-beta primer mix together with a sample-barcoded 5' primer, a second PCR was run for about 6 to 12 cycles. TCRdb reprocessed the 5' RACE reads via MiXCR and lists one record per CDR3 protein. The sample holds 1.5 million to 2 million distinct CDR3 sequences, less than 50% seen once. The chain joins TRBV28 to TRBJ2-6; D is unclear. The sequence was collected from a middle-aged woman in good health. The sample taken for sequencing was blood. The CDR3 region has the DNA TGTGCCAGTTGGACGGGCCACTCTGGGGCCAACGTCCTGACTTTC. Translated, it gives CASWTGHSGANVLTF. The entire variable domain, with the rest obtained from reference TRBV28 and TRBJ2-6, is as follows: DVKVTQSSRYLVKRTGEKVFLECVQDMDHENMFWYRQDPGLGLRLIYFSYDVKMKEKGDIPEGYSVSREKKERFSLILESASTNQTSMYLCASWTGHSGANVLTFGAGSRLTVL.